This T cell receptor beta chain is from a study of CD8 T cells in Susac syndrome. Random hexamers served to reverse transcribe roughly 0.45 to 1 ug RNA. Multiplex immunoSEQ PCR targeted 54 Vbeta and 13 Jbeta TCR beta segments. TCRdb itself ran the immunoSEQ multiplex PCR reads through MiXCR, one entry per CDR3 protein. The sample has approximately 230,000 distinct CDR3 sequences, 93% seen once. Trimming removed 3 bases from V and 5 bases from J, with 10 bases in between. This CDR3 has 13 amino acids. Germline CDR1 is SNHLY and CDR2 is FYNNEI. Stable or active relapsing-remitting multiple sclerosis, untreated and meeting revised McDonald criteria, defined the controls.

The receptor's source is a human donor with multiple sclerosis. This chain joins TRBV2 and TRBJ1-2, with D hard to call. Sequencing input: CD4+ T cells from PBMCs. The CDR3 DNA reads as TGTGCCAGCAGTGATGGACTGATGTATGGCTACACCTTC. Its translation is CASSDGLMYGYTF.